Sequencing of this T cell receptor (beta chain) was carried out in a study of CD8+ T cells in alopecia areata listed by TCRdb under 2018. Context from the whole study: The treated patients, all with moderate-to-severe alopecia areata, were enrolled in an open-label pilot trial of oral tofacitinib given at 5 to 10 mg twice daily. Patients stayed on tofacitinib for 6 to 18 months and then had 6 months of follow-up off drug so that delayed response and recurrence could be assessed. In both human patients and the C3H/HeJ mouse model, the study applied high-throughput TCRbeta sequencing to look at T cell clonal expansion in alopecia areata. On the human side, TCRbeta sequencing was run on scalp tissue and on sorted CD4+ and CD8+ peripheral blood T cells from healthy controls and from alopecia areata patients with either patchy or totalis/universalis disease. Biopsies were taken from tofacitinib-treated patients at baseline and at 4 and 24 weeks of treatment, and a later scalp biopsy was taken in several of the tofacitinib-treated patients. Clonality in the scalp was compared among normal scalp (n=4), patchy alopecia areata scalp (n=8), and alopecia totalis/universalis scalp (n=8). RNA was extracted with the PAXgene miRNA kit for fixed scalp, the miRNeasy kit for PBMCs, and the RNeasy kit for mouse skin. immunoSEQ multiplex PCR using 35 Vbeta forward primers and 13 Jbeta reverse primers was used to amplify TCRbeta CDR3 regions.

What the research found in general, with its limitations: Unlike mouse skin, where gammadelta T cells dominate, normal human skin contains resident alphabeta T cells that get sequenced too, which complicates analysis of the scalp TCR repertoire. Shared TCR sequences between patients were less evident than in mice, which may be partly attributable to HLA diversity in the patient population. Higher clonality and more expanded CD8+ clones were observed in lesional scalp than in normal scalp, particularly in alopecia totalis/universalis, a finding suggestive of antigenic drive.

At the junction V is shortened by 4 bases and J by 8 bases, with 14 bases in between. Inclusive of the bounding cysteine and phenylalanine, the CDR3 is 13 residues long. The read is trimmed to its CDR3 DNA, 39 bases read in frame from base 1. CDR1 and CDR2, per the germline V gene, are SGHTA and FQGNSA. Peripheral blood and lesional scalp punch biopsies were obtained from patients with alopecia areata. After PBMCs were isolated by density centrifugation and stained for CD3, CD4 and CD8, a FACSAria was used to sort CD4+ and CD8+ T cells. This clone was detected a few times. Its antigen is still unknown. No quality values exist for individual bases; no much larger clone is one base distant. The library was obtained by the immunoSEQ multiplex PCR assay. For TCR sequencing, RNA was extracted from every sample and reverse transcribed into cDNA to serve as template. SuperScript III was used for first-strand cDNA synthesis, primed with a 2:1 mix of oligo-dT and random hexamers. A synthetic immune receptor repertoire was used to measure amplification bias, and any remaining bias was corrected computationally. The authors' analysis ran thus. Raw reads were preprocessed to remove errors, and CDR3 was defined according to IMGT conventions as the region from the conserved cysteine to phenylalanine. Clonality was calculated as 1 minus Shannon entropy normalized by log2 of the number of productive unique TCRs. Whether each scalp clone was CD4 or CD8 was inferred by checking scalp TCRbeta sequences against the CD4 and CD8 repertoires from sorted blood. The source is immuneACCESS, and TCRdb retained only in-frame sequences with V and J called. Part of the clones is not carried over; for the studies checked, unresolved V genes explain less than half of this, and the remainder is unexplained. Clone size and V and J calls were adopted from that table, with D and trimming inferred from the DNA. The sample table lists approximately 89,000 clones, 35% to 45% of them with a count of one. About 0.79% of the sample belongs to the ten largest clones.

The TCR comes from a human donor with alopecia areata. The specimen was CD4+ T cells sorted from blood. This receptor chain uses TRBV7-2 and TRBJ1-2, with the D segment identity uncertain. CDR3 protein: CASSSTNDGGYTF. The bases read TGTGCCAGCAGCTCCACTAATGATGGCGGCTACACCTTC.